The 32 T cell receptor beta chains listed next were all sequenced from one sample in a study of shared clonotypes between healthy human individuals. Assay: immunoSEQ multiplex PCR; the TCRdb copy retains only in-frame clones and omits some. The sample shows around 2,000,000 clones, approximately 94% of them seen only once. The naive CD8 population came from CD45RO-negative cells selected for CCR7, without terminally differentiated effector memory CD45RA+ cells. Specimen: naive CD8+ T cells sorted from blood. The source of these receptors is a man younger than 30 in good health.

The chain uses TRBV4-1 and TRBJ1-1; D might be TRBD1 (5 bases). Germline-derived CDR1 and CDR2 are MGHRA and YSYEKL. V dropped 4 bases and J dropped 0 bases, with 21 bases sitting between them. This CDR3 is built from 18 residues. CDR3 amino acids: CASSPTRGQTEVNTEAFF. The CDR3 coding sequence is TGCGCCAGCAGCCCGACCCGGGGTCAGACAGAAGTGAACACTGAAGCTTTCTTT.

The V gene is TRBV4-1, the J gene TRBJ2-3, with 7 positions matching TRBD2. Germline-derived CDR1 and CDR2 are MGHRA and YSYEKL. J gave up 5 bases and V 0 bases, and 8 bases lay outside the gene matches. CDR3 size: 16 residues. The DNA of the CDR3 is TGCGCCAGCAGCCAAGACGAGGCGGGGGAAGGAGATACGCAGTATTTT. It encodes CASSQDEAGEGDTQYF.

The rearrangement links TRBV5-6 to TRBJ1-1; 7 nucleotides agree with TRBD1. The CDR3 totals 19 residues. CDR1 is SGHDT and CDR2 is YYEEEE in the germline V gene. The ends lost 4 bases at V and 5 bases at J; junction bases unmatched: 23. CDR3 sequence: CASSVSFGTAGFSATEAFF. In DNA, the CDR3 is TGTGCCAGCAGCGTGAGTTTCGGGACAGCAGGGTTTTCAGCGACTGAAGCTTTCTTT.

This clone has more than one count but fewer than ten. Other DNA sequences within the sample encode an identical CDR3. The rearrangement links TRBV9 to TRBJ1-2; unclear D gene. The V end was cut by 4 bases, the J end by 4 bases, with 5 bases between. CDR1 SGDLS and CDR2 YYNGEE come from the germline V gene. The length of the CDR3 is 11 residues. The CDR3 sequence: CASSPGYGYTF. As DNA, the CDR3 is TGTGCCAGCAGCCCAGGCTATGGCTACACCTTC.

As concerns this clone: Distinct nucleotide sequences in the sample also encode this CDR3. The V gene is TRBV6-5, the J gene TRBJ1-1; D unclear. V lost 2 bases, J lost 0 bases, and 7 bases lay in between. CDR1 is MNHEY and CDR2 is SVGAGI in the germline V gene. This CDR3 is built from 14 residues. The CDR3 is CASSYEGMNTEAFF. The CDR3 bases are TGTGCCAGCAGTTACGAAGGGATGAACACTGAAGCTTTCTTT.

V and J are TRBV2 and TRBJ2-1, with 11 bases fitting TRBD2. CDR1 and CDR2 (germline): SNHLY, FYNNEI. This CDR3 contains 17 residues. The V gene end was trimmed by 1 base and the J gene end by 0 bases; junction bases not matched to a gene: 2. CDR3 loop: CASSEELAGVSYNEQFF. The CDR3 DNA is TGTGCCAGCAGTGAAGAACTAGCGGGAGTCTCCTACAATGAGCAGTTCTTC.

This clone was counted a single time. Here the CDR3 reads CASSLSRGSLDSLHF. DNA for the CDR3: TGTGCCAGCAGTTTATCGCGAGGGAGCCTCGATTCCCTCCACTTT. The chain combines TRBV27 with TRBJ1-6; D is unresolved. The CDR3 has 15 residues. The germline gives CDR1 MNHEY, CDR2 SMNVEV (reference sequence). V was clipped by 0 bases and J by 14 bases, with 17 bases between them.

The chain combines TRBV27 with TRBJ2-3; D not resolved. V lost 7 bases, J lost 0 bases, and 17 bases lay in between. In germline, CDR1 is MNHEY, CDR2 SMNVEV (reference sequence). This CDR3 spans 16 amino acids. CDR3 loop: CASTWLTGASTDTQYF. CDR3 nucleotide sequence: TGTGCCAGCACATGGTTGACGGGTGCTAGCACAGATACGCAGTATTTT.

This clone was recorded at least ten times. V usage is TRBV7-9 and J usage is TRBJ2-7; no clear D gene. The CDR3 covers 12 residues. CDR1 and CDR2 (germline): SEHNR, FQNEAQ (reference sequence). V was shortened by 4 bases and J by 3 bases, with 7 bases between the two germline ends. CDR3 coding DNA: TGTGCCAGCAGCTACGAAAACTACGAGCAGTACTTC. Encoded protein: CASSYENYEQYF.

The rearrangement joins TRBV5-4 to TRBJ1-2, with TRBD1 identical over 8 bases. V lost 3 bases, J lost 7 bases, and 11 bases stayed unmatched. The CDR3 is 15 amino acids. Looked up from germline, CDR1 is SGHNT and CDR2 is YYREEE (reference sequence). CDR3 DNA: TGTGCCAGCAGCTCCAGAACGGACAGGGTTAGTGGCTACACCTTC. This gives the protein CASSSRTDRVSGYTF.

Worth noting for this clone: Different DNA sequences within this sample yield the same CDR3. V usage is TRBV27 and J usage is TRBJ1-5; D is unresolved. V was shortened by 2 bases and J by 4 bases, with 6 bases between the two germline ends. CDR3 length: 13 amino acids. Germline CDR1 is MNHEY and CDR2 is SMNVEV (reference sequence). CDR3 nucleotide sequence: TGTGCCAGCAGTTTAGGCGAAAATCAGCCCCAGCATTTT. Amino acid sequence: CASSLGENQPQHF.

This clone was observed once. The J gene is TRBJ2-7, the V gene TRBV6-5; tentatively, D is TRBD1 or TRBD2 (6 bases each). Germline V gene lookup returns CDR1 MNHEY and CDR2 SVGAGI. V gave up 7 bases and J gave up 5 bases, with 15 bases separating them. CDR3 length: 13 amino acids. CDR3 nucleotide sequence: TGTGCCAGCACCATGGGGGGCTCGGACGAGCAGTACTTC. Its translation: CASTMGGSDEQYF.

The chain recombines TRBV27 with TRBJ2-7; 7 positions match TRBD2. V dropped 2 bases and J dropped 5; count of bases not matched to a gene: 6. This CDR3 has 14 residues. Per germline, CDR1 MNHEY and CDR2 SMNVEV (reference sequence). In DNA form, the CDR3 reads TGTGCCAGCAGTTTAATACGGGAGGCGGACGAGCAGTACTTC. Its translation is CASSLIREADEQYF.

This chain's CDR3 is CASSEWKGTDTQYF. The CDR3 nucleotides read TGTGCCAGCAGTGAGTGGAAGGGCACAGATACGCAGTATTTT. The chain combines TRBV2 with TRBJ2-3; D gene unclear. Germline values: CDR1 SNHLY, CDR2 FYNNEI. The CDR3 loop spans 14 amino acids. The germline V and J ends were trimmed by 3 bases and 1 base, with 8 bases remaining between them.

The rearrangement joins TRBV30 to TRBJ2-7; D gene ambiguous. Germline-derived CDR1 and CDR2 are GTSNPN and SVGIG (reference sequence). The V gene lost 8 bases and the J gene lost 6 bases, with 17 bases spanning the gap. The CDR3 is made up of 12 amino acids. CDR3 in DNA: TGTGCCCACGATGGACCCTCGATCGAGCAGTACTTC. Its translation: CAHDGPSIEQYF.

The chain joins TRBV6-5 to TRBJ1-1, with a weak D call TRBD1 (6 bases). Per germline, CDR1 MNHEY and CDR2 SVGAGI. CDR3 size: 13 residues. Trimming shortened V by 10 bases and J by 7 bases, and 19 bases separated the two germline ends. CDR3 region: CATQPDRSYEAFF. CDR3 DNA sequence: TGTGCCACCCAACCGGACAGAAGTTATGAAGCTTTCTTT.

The chain uses TRBV4-2 and TRBJ2-7; 7 bases line up with TRBD2. The CDR3 consists of 16 residues. V trimming: 2 bases; J trimming: 3 bases; junction bases outside the gene matches: 10. CDR1 and CDR2 (germline): LGHNA, YNFKEQ. The CDR3 DNA sequence: TGTGCCAGCAGCCAAATGACCGGGGGGAGCCTCTACGAGCAGTACTTC. Its protein is CASSQMTGGSLYEQYF.

This chain links TRBV30 with TRBJ1-6; a possible D gene is TRBD1 (5 bases). The CDR3 contains 19 residues. Trimming removed 0 bases from V and 2 bases from J, with 20 bases in between. The germline CDR1 and CDR2 sequences are GTSNPN and SVGIG (reference sequence). CDR3 sequence (DNA): TGTGCCTGGAGTGTACCAGGGCGGAAATCTGGGGCCTATAATTCACCCCTCCACTTT. Its translation is CAWSVPGRKSGAYNSPLHF.

As concerns this clone: Other DNA sequences in this sample translate to the same CDR3. This chain uses TRBV29-1 with TRBJ1-1; D unresolved. V was clipped by 1 base and J by 2 bases, with 2 bases between them. Germline V CDR1 and CDR2: SQVTM, ANQGSEA. CDR3 length: 11 residues. The CDR3 DNA is TGCAGCGTTGAAGGAAACACTGAAGCTTTCTTT. It is translated as CSVEGNTEAFF.

The J gene is TRBJ1-1, the V gene TRBV30; D call uncertain. The ends were cut back, 6 bases at V and 1 base at J, with 6 bases in the middle. This CDR3 contains 11 residues. The V gene's germline CDR1 is GTSNPN and CDR2 SVGIG (reference sequence). The CDR3 DNA follows: TGTGCCTGCTCTCGGAACACTGAAGCTTTCTTT. Its translation: CACSRNTEAFF.

This rearrangement joins TRBV13 to TRBJ2-7; weak D call: TRBD1 (5 bases). V gave up 4 bases and J gave up 0 bases, with 10 bases separating them. The CDR3 spans 14 residues. CDR1 PRHDT and CDR2 FYEKMQ come from the germline V gene (reference sequence). The CDR3 here is CASSSDISSYEQYF. The CDR3 nucleotides are TGTGCCAGCAGCTCGGACATTAGCTCCTACGAGCAGTACTTC. Complete variable domain (other parts from reference TRBV13 and TRBJ2-7): AAGVIQSPRHLIKEKRETATLKCYPIPRHDTVYWYQQGPGQDPQFLISFYEKMQSDKGSIPDRFSAQQFSDYHSELNMSSLELGDSALYFCASSSDISSYEQYFGPGTRLTVT.

The chain recombines TRBV19 with TRBJ2-7, with 8 bases lining up with TRBD2. The CDR3 extends over 14 amino acids. V trimming: 3 bases; J trimming: 4 bases; junction bases outside the gene matches: 5. The germline CDR1 and CDR2 sequences are LNHDA and SQIVND (reference sequence). The CDR3 bases are TGTGCCAGTAGTATGGCGGGAGGACAGTACGAGCAGTACTTC. Protein: CASSMAGGQYEQYF. Full variable domain (remainder filled in from reference TRBV19 and TRBJ2-7): DGGITQSPKYLFRKEGQNVTLSCEQNLNHDAMYWYRQDPGQGLRLIYYSQIVNDFQKGDIAEGYSVSREKKESFPLTVTSAQKNPTAFYLCASSMAGGQYEQYFGPGTRLTVT.

V and J are TRBV2 and TRBJ1-5; 10 bases are a match to TRBD1. The length of the CDR3 is 18 residues. CDR1 SNHLY and CDR2 FYNNEI come from the germline V gene. Trimming took 3 bases from V and 0 from J; bases not matched to a gene: 8. The CDR3 sequence is CASSEDRGSAYSNQPQHF. The CDR3 DNA reads as TGTGCCAGCAGTGAGGACAGGGGGTCCGCTTATAGCAATCAGCCCCAGCATTTT. The entire variable domain, with the rest obtained from reference TRBV2 and TRBJ1-5, is as follows: EPEVTQTPSHQVTQMGQEVILRCVPISNHLYFYWYRQILGQKVEFLVSFYNNEISEKSEIFDDQFSVERPDGSNFTLKIRSTKLEDSAMYFCASSEDRGSAYSNQPQHFGDGTRLSIL.

The chain carries TRBV6-5 and TRBJ2-7; no definite D call. Per germline, CDR1 MNHEY and CDR2 SVGAGI. The CDR3 length is 15 residues. Trimming cost V 0 bases and J 1 base, with 10 bases left between them. The CDR3 DNA follows: TGTGCCAGCAGTTACTCGGATAGTCATTCCTACGAGCAGTACTTC. Translated: CASSYSDSHSYEQYF.

CDR3 protein: CASSFVGGLGFETQYF. The CDR3 DNA sequence: TGTGCCAGCAGTTTCGTAGGGGGCCTCGGTTTTGAGACCCAGTACTTC. This rearrangement joins TRBV27 to TRBJ2-5; 7 bases fit TRBD1. The CDR3 extends over 16 amino acids. Germline CDR1 MNHEY, CDR2 SMNVEV (reference sequence). Losses at the gene ends were 3 bases for V and 5 bases for J; bases not matched to a gene: 12.

The chain has TRBV19 and TRBJ1-4, with D possibly being TRBD1 (5 bases). CDR3 size: 12 residues. Per the germline V gene, CDR1 is LNHDA and CDR2 is SQIVND (reference sequence). Trimming took off 6 bases at V and 5 bases at J, with 7 bases between the two ends. The CDR3 here is CASRGDNEKLFF. In DNA form, the CDR3 reads TGTGCCAGTAGAGGGGACAATGAAAAACTGTTTTTT.

The chain couples TRBV27 to TRBJ2-7; D is uncertain. CDR3 length: 14 amino acids. The germline V gene has CDR1 MNHEY and CDR2 SMNVEV (reference sequence). Trimming took off 3 bases at V and 0 bases at J, with 9 bases between the two ends. The CDR3 sequence: CASSFGMFSYEQYF. The CDR3 nucleotides read TGTGCCAGCAGTTTTGGCATGTTCTCCTACGAGCAGTACTTC.

The chain carries TRBV28 and TRBJ1-1; D is possibly TRBD1 (6 bases). CDR3 length: 15 amino acids. Germline V gene lookup returns CDR1 MDHEN and CDR2 SYDVKM. The ends were cut back, 1 base at V and 10 bases at J, with 19 bases in the middle. CDR3 coding DNA: TGTGCCAGCAGTTTATCCCAGGGGAGTTGGGGTGGAGCTTTCTTT. This gives the protein CASSLSQGSWGGAFF. Using reference TRBV28 and TRBJ1-1 for the parts outside the CDR3, the full variable domain is DVKVTQSSRYLVKRTGEKVFLECVQDMDHENMFWYRQDPGLGLRLIYFSYDVKMKEKGDIPEGYSVSREKKERFSLILESASTNQTSMYLCASSLSQGSWGGAFFGQGTRLTVV.

Concerning this clone: In the same sample, other DNA sequences code for this CDR3. This chain connects TRBV9 to TRBJ2-3; TRBD2 matches 8 bases. CDR3 length equals 16 residues. J gave up 0 bases and V 2 bases, and 5 bases lay outside the gene matches. In germline, CDR1 is SGDLS, CDR2 YYNGEE. The CDR3 DNA follows: TGTGCCAGCAGCGTCGATGGACTAGCTAGCACAGATACGCAGTATTTT. It translates to CASSVDGLASTDTQYF.

The genes are TRBV5-1 and TRBJ2-1; TRBD2 aligns across 14 bases. V lost 3 bases, J lost 0 bases, and 11 bases stayed unmatched. CDR3 length: 20 amino acids. Per the germline V gene, CDR1 is SGHRS and CDR2 is YFSETQ. CDR3 coding DNA: TGCGCCAGCAGCTCGCCACGGGGGACTAGCGGGAGTATCTCCTACAATGAGCAGTTCTTC. It translates to CASSSPRGTSGSISYNEQFF.

Regarding this clone: This same CDR3 is encoded by further DNA sequences in the sample. V usage is TRBV27 and J usage is TRBJ2-7, with 7 bases fitting TRBD2. CDR1 and CDR2 from the germline V gene are MNHEY and SMNVEV (reference sequence). After removal of 3 bases from V and 3 bases from J, the junction contained 5 bases not matched to a gene. The CDR3 contains 14 residues. This CDR3 is CASSLGGEGYEQYF. The CDR3 DNA follows: TGTGCCAGCAGTTTGGGGGGGGAGGGCTACGAGCAGTACTTC.

This chain uses TRBV29-1 with TRBJ1-1; D gene unclear. In germline, CDR1 is SQVTM, CDR2 ANQGSEA. This CDR3 has 12 residues. The V gene lost 2 bases and the J gene lost 7 bases, with 11 bases spanning the gap. The CDR3 sequence: CSVESLSLEAFF. In nucleotides, the CDR3 is TGCAGCGTTGAAAGTCTGTCGCTTGAAGCTTTCTTT.